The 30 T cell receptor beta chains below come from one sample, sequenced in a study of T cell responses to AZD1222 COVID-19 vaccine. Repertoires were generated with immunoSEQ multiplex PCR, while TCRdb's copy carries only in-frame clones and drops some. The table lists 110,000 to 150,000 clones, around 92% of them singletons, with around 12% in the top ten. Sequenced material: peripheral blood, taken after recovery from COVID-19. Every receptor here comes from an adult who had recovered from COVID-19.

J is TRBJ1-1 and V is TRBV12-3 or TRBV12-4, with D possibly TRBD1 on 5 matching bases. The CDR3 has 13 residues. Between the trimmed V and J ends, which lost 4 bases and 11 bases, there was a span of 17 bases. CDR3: CASSSGTAVEAFF. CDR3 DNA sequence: TGTGCCAGCAGTTCCGGGACCGCGGTGGAGGCTTTCTTT.

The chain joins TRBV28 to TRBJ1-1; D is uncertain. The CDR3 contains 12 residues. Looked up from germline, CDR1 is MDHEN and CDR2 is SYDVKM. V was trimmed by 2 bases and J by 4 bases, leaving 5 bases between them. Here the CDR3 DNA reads TGTGCCAGCAGTTTAATTGGCACTGAAGCTTTCTTT. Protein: CASSLIGTEAFF.

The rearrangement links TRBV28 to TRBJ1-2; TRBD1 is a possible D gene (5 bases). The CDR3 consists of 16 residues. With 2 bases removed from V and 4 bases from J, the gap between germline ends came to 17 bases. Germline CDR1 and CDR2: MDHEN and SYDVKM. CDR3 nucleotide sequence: TGTGCCAGCAGTTTACCTAGTCGCGGGGCACCCTATGGCTACACCTTC. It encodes CASSLPSRGAPYGYTF.

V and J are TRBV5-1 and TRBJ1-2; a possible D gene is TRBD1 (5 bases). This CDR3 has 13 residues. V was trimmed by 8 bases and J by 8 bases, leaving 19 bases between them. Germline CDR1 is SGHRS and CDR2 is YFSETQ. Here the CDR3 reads CARALEWRGGYTF. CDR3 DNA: TGCGCCAGGGCGTTGGAGTGGCGGGGCGGCTACACCTTC.

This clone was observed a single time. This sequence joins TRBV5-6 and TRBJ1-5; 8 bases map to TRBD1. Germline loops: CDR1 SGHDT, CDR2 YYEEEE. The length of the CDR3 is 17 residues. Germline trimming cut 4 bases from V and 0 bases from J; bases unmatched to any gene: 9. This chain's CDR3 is CASSETGGLDSNQPQHF. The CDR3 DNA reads TGTGCCAGCAGCGAAACAGGGGGTCTGGATAGCAATCAGCCCCAGCATTTT.

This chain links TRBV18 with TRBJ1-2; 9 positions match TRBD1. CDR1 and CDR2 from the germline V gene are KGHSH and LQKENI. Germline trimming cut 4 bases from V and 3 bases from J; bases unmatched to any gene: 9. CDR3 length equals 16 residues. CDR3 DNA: TGTGCCAGCTCACTTACGACAGGGGGTTCAGACTATGGCTACACCTTC. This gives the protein CASSLTTGGSDYGYTF.

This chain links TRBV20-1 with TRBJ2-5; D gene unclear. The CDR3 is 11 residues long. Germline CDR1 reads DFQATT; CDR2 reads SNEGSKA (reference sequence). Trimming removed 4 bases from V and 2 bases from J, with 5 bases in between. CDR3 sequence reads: CSANKQETQYF. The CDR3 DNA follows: TGCAGTGCTAATAAACAAGAGACCCAGTACTTC.

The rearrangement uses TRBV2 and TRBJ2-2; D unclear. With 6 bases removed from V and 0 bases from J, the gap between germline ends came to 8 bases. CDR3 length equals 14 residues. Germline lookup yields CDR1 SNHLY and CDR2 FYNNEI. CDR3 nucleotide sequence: TGTGCCAGCAGCGCACGGTCGAACACCGGGGAGCTGTTTTTT. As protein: CASSARSNTGELFF.

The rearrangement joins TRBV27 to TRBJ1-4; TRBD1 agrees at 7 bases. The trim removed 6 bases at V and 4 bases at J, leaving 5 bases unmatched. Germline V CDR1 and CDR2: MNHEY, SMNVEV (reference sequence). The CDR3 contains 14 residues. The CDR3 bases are TGTGCCAGCAGGATGACAGGGATTAATGAAAAACTGTTTTTT. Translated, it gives CASRMTGINEKLFF.

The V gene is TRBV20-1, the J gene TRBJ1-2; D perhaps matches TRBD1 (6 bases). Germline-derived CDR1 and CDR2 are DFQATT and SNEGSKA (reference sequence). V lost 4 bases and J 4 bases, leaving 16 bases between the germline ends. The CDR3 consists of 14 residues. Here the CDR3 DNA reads TGCAGTGCTACTGAGGGGGGTTTCGGCTATGGCTACACCTTC. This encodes CSATEGGFGYGYTF.

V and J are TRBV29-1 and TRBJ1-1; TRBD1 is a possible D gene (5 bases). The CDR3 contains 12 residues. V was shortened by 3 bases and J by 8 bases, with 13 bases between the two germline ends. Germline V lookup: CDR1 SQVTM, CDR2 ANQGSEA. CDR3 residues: CSVEGLLLEAFF. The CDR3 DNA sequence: TGCAGCGTTGAGGGACTACTTCTGGAAGCTTTCTTT.

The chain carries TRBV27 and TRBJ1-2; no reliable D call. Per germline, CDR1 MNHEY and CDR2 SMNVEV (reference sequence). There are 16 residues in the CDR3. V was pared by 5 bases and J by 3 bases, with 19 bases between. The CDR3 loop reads CASSPLRQAWDYGYTF. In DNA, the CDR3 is TGTGCCAGCAGTCCTCTGCGTCAGGCGTGGGACTATGGCTACACCTTC.

For the CDR3, the DNA is TGTGCCAGCAGTTTCTTCAATGAGCAGTTCTTC. Amino acids: CASSFFNEQFF. This chain connects TRBV28 to TRBJ2-1; the D is unclear. Germline values: CDR1 MDHEN, CDR2 SYDVKM. The CDR3 consists of 11 residues. Between the trimmed V and J ends, which lost 3 bases and 6 bases, there was a span of 3 bases.

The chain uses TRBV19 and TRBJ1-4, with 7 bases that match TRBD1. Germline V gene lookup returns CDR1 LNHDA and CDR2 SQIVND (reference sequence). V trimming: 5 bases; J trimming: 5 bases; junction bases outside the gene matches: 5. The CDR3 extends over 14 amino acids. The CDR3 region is CASSAGQRNEKLFF. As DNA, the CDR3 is TGTGCCAGTAGTGCGGGACAGAGGAATGAAAAACTGTTTTTT.

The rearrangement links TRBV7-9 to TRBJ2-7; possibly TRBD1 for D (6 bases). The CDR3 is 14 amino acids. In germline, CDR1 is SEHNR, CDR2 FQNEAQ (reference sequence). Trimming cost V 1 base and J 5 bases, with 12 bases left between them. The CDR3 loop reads CASSLETGRNEQYF. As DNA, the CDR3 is TGTGCCAGCAGCTTAGAAACAGGGAGAAACGAGCAGTACTTC.

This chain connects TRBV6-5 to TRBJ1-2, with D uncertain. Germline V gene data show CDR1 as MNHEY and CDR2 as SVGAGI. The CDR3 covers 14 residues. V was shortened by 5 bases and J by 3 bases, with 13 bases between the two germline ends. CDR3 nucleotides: TGTGCCAGCAGTACCGGGCGGCCCGACTATGGCTACACCTTC. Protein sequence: CASSTGRPDYGYTF.

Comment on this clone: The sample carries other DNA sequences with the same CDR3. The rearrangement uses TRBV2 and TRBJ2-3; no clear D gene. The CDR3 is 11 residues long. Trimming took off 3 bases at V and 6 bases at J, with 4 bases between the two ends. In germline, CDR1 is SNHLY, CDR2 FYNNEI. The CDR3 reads CASSEGDTQYF. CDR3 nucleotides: TGTGCCAGCAGTGAGGGGGATACGCAGTATTTT.

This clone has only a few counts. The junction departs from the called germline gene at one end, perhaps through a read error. The DNA for the CDR3 is TGCAGCGTCCCCGCCCGGGAGAAGCGAGTCTTC. It translates to CSVPAREKRVF. The chain recombines TRBV29-1 with TRBJ2-1, with D tentatively TRBD2 (6 bases). In germline, CDR1 is SQVTM, CDR2 ANQGSEA. The CDR3 has 11 residues.

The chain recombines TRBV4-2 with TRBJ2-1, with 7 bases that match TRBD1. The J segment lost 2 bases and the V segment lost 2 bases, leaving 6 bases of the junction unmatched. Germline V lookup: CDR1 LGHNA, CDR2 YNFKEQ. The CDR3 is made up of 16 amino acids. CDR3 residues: CASSQSGTETYNEQFF. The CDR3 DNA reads TGTGCCAGCAGCCAATCCGGGACAGAGACCTACAATGAGCAGTTCTTC.

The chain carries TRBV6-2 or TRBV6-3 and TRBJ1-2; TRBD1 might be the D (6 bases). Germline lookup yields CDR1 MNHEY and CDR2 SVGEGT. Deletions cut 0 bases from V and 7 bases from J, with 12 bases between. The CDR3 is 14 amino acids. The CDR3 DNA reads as TGTGCCAGCAGTTACTCCGCAGGGGCGGGTGGCTACACCTTC. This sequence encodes CASSYSAGAGGYTF.

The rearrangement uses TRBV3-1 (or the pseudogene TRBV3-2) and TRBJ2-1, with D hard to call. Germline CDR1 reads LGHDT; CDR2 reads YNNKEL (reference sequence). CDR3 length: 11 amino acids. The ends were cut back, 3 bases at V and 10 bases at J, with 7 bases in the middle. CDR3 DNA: TGTGCCAGCAGCCAGGAAGGGGAGCAGTTCTTC. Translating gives CASSQEGEQFF.

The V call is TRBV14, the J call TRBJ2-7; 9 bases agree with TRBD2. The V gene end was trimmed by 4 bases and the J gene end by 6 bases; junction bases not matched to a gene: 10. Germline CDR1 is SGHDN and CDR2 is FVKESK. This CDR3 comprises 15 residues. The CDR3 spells CASSPASGVPREQYF. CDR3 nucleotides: TGTGCCAGCAGCCCGGCTAGCGGGGTGCCTCGCGAGCAGTACTTC.

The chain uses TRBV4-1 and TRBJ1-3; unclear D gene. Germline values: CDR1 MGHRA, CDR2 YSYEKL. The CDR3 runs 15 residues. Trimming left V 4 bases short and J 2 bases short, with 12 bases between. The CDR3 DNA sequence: TGCGCCAGCAGCCTCCTTGGATCAACTGGAAACACCATATATTTT. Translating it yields CASSLLGSTGNTIYF.

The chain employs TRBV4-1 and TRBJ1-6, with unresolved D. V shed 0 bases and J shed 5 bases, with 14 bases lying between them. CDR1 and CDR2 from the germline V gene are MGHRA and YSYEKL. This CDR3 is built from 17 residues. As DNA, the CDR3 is TGCGCCAGCAGCCAAGATCGCTTGGGGAGCCATAATTCACCCCTCCACTTT. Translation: CASSQDRLGSHNSPLHF.

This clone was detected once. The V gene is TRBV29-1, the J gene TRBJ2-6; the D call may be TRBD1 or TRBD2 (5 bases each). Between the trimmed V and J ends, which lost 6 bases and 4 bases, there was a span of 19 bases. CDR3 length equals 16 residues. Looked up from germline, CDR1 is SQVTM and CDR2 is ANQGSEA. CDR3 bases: TGCAGCGTCAACCGGGACGCCTCATCAGGGGCCAACGTCCTGACTTTC. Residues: CSVNRDASSGANVLTF. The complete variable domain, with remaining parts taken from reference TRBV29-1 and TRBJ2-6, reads SAVISQKPSRDICQRGTSLTIQCQVDSQVTMMFWYRQQPGQSLTLIATANQGSEATYESGFVIDKFPISRPNLTFSTLTVSNMSPEDSSIYLCSVNRDASSGANVLTFGAGSRLTVL.

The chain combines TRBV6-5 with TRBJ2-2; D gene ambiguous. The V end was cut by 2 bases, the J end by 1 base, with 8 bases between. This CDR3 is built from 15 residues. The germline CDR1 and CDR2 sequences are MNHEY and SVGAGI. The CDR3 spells CASSYLSKNTGELFF. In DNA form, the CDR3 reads TGTGCCAGCAGTTACCTTTCCAAGAACACCGGGGAGCTGTTTTTT.

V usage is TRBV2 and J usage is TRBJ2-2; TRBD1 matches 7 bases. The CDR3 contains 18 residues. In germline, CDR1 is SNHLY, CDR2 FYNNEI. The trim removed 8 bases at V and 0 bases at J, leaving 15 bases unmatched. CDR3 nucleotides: TGTGCCAGCCGGGGTCCCAAATCCGGGACAGCGAACACCGGGGAGCTGTTTTTT. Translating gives CASRGPKSGTANTGELFF.

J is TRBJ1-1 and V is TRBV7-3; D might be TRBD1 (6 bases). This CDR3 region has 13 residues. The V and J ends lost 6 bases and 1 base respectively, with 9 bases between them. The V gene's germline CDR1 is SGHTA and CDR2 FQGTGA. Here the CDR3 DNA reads TGTGCCAGCAGACAGGGAACGAACACTGAAGCTTTCTTT. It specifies CASRQGTNTEAFF.

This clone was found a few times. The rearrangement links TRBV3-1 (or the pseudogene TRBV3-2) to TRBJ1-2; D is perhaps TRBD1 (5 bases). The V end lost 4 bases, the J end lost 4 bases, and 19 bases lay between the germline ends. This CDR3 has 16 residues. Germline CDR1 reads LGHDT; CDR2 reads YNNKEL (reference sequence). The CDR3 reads CASSPFPPRDAYGYTF. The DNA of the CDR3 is TGTGCCAGCAGCCCCTTCCCACCCAGGGATGCCTATGGCTACACCTTC.

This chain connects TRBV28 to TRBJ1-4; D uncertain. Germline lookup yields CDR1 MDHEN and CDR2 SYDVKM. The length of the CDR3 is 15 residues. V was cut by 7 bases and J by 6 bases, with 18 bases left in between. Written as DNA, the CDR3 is TGTGCCAGCACAGGAGGTTTAGGTTCTGATGAAAAACTGTTTTTT. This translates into CASTGGLGSDEKLFF.